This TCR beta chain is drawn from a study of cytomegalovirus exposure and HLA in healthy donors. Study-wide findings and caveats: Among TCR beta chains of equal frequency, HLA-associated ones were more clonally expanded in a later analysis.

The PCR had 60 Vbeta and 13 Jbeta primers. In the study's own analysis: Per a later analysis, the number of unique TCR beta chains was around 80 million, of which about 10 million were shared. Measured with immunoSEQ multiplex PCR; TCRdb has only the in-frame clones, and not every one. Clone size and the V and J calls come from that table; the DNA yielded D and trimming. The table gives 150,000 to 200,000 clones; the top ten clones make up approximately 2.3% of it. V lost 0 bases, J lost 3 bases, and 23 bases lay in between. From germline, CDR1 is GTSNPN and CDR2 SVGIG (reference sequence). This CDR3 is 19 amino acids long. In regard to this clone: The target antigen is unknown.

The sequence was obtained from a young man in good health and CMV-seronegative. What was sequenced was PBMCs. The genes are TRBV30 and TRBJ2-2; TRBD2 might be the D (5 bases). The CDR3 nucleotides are TGTGCCTGGAGTGTAGGTCTTTGGGCGACGGGGATCTACACCGGGGAGCTGTTTTTT. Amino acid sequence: CAWSVGLWATGIYTGELFF.